This T cell receptor beta chain was retrieved from a study of blood T cell repertoires in COVID-19. Study overall: T cells, B-cell-depleted T cells, or PBMCs provided the cDNA or gDNA that served as material.

Only in-frame clones appear in the TCRdb table, and some are missing; sequencing was by immunoSEQ multiplex PCR. This sample has more than 65,000 clones, with approximately 75% found just once. This CDR3 comprises 14 residues. V lost 3 bases to trimming and J lost 7 bases; unmatched junction nucleotides: 9. Per germline, CDR1 SGHVS and CDR2 FQNEAQ. The chain joins TRBV7-8 to TRBJ2-7; 7 nucleotides line up with TRBD2. This receptor was taken from a woman aged 60 to 75 with acute or convalescent COVID-19. What was sequenced was peripheral blood. The CDR3 loop reads CASSFAGWEGEQYF. CDR3 bases: TGTGCCAGCAGCTTTGCCGGTTGGGAGGGGGAGCAGTACTTC.